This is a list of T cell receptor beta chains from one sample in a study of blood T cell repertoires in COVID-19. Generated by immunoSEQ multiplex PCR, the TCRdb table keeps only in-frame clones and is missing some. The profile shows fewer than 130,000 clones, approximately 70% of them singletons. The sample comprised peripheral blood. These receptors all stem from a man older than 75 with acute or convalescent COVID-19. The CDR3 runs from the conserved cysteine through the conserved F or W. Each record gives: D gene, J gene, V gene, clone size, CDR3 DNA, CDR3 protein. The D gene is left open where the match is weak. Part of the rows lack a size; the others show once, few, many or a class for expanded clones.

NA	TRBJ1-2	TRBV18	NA	TGTGCCAGCTCACCACCGCAGGGAGGCGACTATGGCTACACCTTC	CASSPPQGGDYGYTF
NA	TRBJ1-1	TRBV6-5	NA	TGTGCCAGCAGTTACTCGGGCCCCGGGGGTACTGAAGCTTTCTTT	CASSYSGPGGTEAFF
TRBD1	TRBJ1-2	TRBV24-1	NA	TGTGCCACCAGTGACCCTACAGGGGTCTATGGCTACACCTTC	CATSDPTGVYGYTF
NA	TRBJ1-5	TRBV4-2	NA	TGTGCCAGCAGTCGGGAGAGGGGTCAGCCCCAGCATTTT	CASSRERGQPQHF
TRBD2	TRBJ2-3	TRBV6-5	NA	TGTGCCAGCAGTTTCATTTCGGGAGGAGGCACAGATACGCAGTATTTT	CASSFISGGGTDTQYF
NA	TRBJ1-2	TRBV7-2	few	TGTGCCAGCAGCTTAGCGCCTGGGCAGGCCTATGGCTACACCTTC	CASSLAPGQAYGYTF
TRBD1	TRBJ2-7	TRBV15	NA	TGTGCCACCAGCGAGGACAGGGGGTATTTCCACGAGCAGTACTTC	CATSEDRGYFHEQYF
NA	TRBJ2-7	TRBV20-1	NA	TGCAGTGCTAGTGTTTCAGGGTTGTACGAGCAGTACTTC	CSASVSGLYEQYF
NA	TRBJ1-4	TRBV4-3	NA	TGCGCCAGCAGCCAGCGGCCCGCGGCGGTAGTGACTAATGAAAAACTGTTTTTT	CASSQRPAAVVTNEKLFF
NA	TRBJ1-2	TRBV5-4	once	TGTGCCAGCAGCTTGGGACACTCACCCCTCTATGGCTACACCTTC	CASSLGHSPLYGYTF
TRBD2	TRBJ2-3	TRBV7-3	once	TGTGCCAGCAGCTTAAGGGGGCGGGAGGGCGATACGCAGTATTTT	CASSLRGREGDTQYF
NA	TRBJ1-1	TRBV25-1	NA	TGTGCCAGCAGGGTCGGGACTGAAGCTTTCTTT	CASRVGTEAFF
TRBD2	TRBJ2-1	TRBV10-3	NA	TGTGCCATCAGTGATGGGACTAGAGGAAATGAGCAGTTCTTC	CAISDGTRGNEQFF
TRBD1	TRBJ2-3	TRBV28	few	TGTGCCAGCGGGGACAGGGGATTGACAGATACGCAGTATTTT	CASGDRGLTDTQYF
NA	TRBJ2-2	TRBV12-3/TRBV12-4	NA	TGTGCCAGCAGCCCTTTGAACACCGGGGAGCTGTTTTTT	CASSPLNTGELFF
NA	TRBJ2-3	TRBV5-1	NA	TGCGCCAGCAGCTTGGAGGGCAGGGACACAGATACGCAGTATTTT	CASSLEGRDTDTQYF
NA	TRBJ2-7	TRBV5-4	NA	TGTGCCAGCAGCTTGGCCATGGCGGGACTGGCTCACGAGCAGTACTTC	CASSLAMAGLAHEQYF
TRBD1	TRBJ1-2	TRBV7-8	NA	TGTGCCAGCAGCTTATATGGGACAGTCTCAACGGGCTACACCTTC	CASSLYGTVSTGYTF
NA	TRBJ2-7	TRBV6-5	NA	TGTGCCAGCAGTTACTGGGGGGGCCCTGCCTACGAGCAGTACTTC	CASSYWGGPAYEQYF
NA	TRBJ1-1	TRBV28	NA	TGTGCCAGCAGCCCGAGACTTGGGTGGGTTACTGAAGCTTTCTTT	CASSPRLGWVTEAFF
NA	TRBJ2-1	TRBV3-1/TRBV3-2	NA	TGTGCCAGCAGTTACAGGGACAATGAGCAGTTCTTC	CASSYRDNEQFF
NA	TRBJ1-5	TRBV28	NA	TGTGCCAGCAGTTTGAAAGGGGTAGGAAATCAGCCCCAGCATTTT	CASSLKGVGNQPQHF
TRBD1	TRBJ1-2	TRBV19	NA	TGTGCCAGTAGTAACGGGACAGGGGTCCTCAGCTTCTATGGCTACACCTTC	CASSNGTGVLSFYGYTF
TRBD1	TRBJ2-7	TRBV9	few	TGTGCCAGCAGCCAAAACTCCCGGGACAGGGGTGATGGGGAGCAGTACTTC	CASSQNSRDRGDGEQYF
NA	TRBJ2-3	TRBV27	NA	TGTGCCAGCAGTCCCGGGACTTTGACAGATACGCAGTATTTT	CASSPGTLTDTQYF
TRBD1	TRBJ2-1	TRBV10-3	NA	TGTGCCATCAGAGGGACAGACTACAATGAGCAGTTCTTC	CAIRGTDYNEQFF
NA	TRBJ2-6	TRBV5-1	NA	TGCGCCAGCAGCTTAAGCTCGGGTTCGTACATATCTGGGGCCAACGTCCTGACTTTC	CASSLSSGSYISGANVLTF
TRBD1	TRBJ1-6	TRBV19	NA	TGTGCCAGTAGCCGGACAGGGGTTAATTCACCCCTCCACTTT	CASSRTGVNSPLHF
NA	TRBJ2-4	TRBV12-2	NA	TGTGCAAGTCGCTTAGCGGGGGGACTAGCGGGCACCTTAGCCAAAAACATTCAGTACTTC	CASRLAGGLAGTLAKNIQYF
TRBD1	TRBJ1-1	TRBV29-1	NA	TGCAGCGCGGCTGACAGGGGGCGAGAAGCTTTCTTT	CSAADRGREAFF
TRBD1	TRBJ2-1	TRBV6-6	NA	TGTGCCAGCAGGGCCGGGACAGGGGGCAATGAGCAGTTCTTC	CASRAGTGGNEQFF
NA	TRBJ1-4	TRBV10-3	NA	TGTGCCATCAGTGAGTCGACAGGCGCGGGTGAAAAACTGTTTTTT	CAISESTGAGEKLFF
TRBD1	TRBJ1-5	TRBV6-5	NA	TGTGCCAGCAGCGTGGACAGGGGGGATCAGCCCCAGCATTTT	CASSVDRGDQPQHF
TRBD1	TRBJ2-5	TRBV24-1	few	TGTGCCACCAGCCCAGGGGGCTGGGAGACCCAGTACTTC	CATSPGGWETQYF
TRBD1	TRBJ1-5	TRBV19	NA	TGTGCCAGTAGCGACAGGGGGGGGCCTCAGCCCCAGCATTTT	CASSDRGGPQPQHF
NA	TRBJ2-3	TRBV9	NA	TGTGCCAGCAGCGTAACCATCACACTCGGAGGGAACCCCGCGTGGGATACGCAGTATTTT	CASSVTITLGGNPAWDTQYF
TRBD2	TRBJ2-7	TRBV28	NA	TGTGCCAGCAGTACTACCGGGTGGGAGGGGTACTTC	CASSTTGWEGYF
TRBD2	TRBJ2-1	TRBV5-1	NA	TGCGCCAGCAGCGCTAGCGGGAGGGTTTTCCTAAGCAATGAGCAGTTCTTC	CASSASGRVFLSNEQFF
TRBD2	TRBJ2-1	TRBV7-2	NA	TGTGCCAGCAGCTTCGCTAGCGGGGGTACAAATGAGCAGTTCTTC	CASSFASGGTNEQFF
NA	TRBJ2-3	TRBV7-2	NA	TGTGCCAGCAGCCGGGACTCTTACACAGATACGCAGTATTTT	CASSRDSYTDTQYF
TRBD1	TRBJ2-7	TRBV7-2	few	TGTGCCAGCAGCTTGGACAGGAGCAGTACTGTCTTC	CASSLDRSSTVF
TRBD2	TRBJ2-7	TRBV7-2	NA	TGTGCCAGCAGCTTAGCTCCTAGCGGGAGTGGTTCCTACGAGCAGTACTTC	CASSLAPSGSGSYEQYF